Shown below are 2 T cell receptor beta chains from a single sample sequenced in a study of blood T cell repertoires in COVID-19. TCRdb keeps only in-frame clones here, not all; method: immunoSEQ multiplex PCR. The sample has about 170,000 clones, more than 75% seen once. Sample: peripheral blood. These receptors came from a man in his 70s with acute or convalescent COVID-19.

The V gene is TRBV19, the J gene TRBJ2-5; 7 bases are a match to TRBD2. CDR3 length equals 15 residues. The V gene's germline CDR1 is LNHDA and CDR2 SQIVND (reference sequence). Unmatched junction bases numbered 10, after V lost 6 bases and J lost 3 bases. In DNA, the CDR3 is TGTGCCAGTAGAAACCTAGCGGCTACAAAAGAGACCCAGTACTTC. As protein: CASRNLAATKETQYF.

This clone is a singleton in its sample. This chain uses TRBV2 with TRBJ2-3, with D perhaps TRBD1 (6 bases). The CDR3 runs 11 residues. The V and J ends lost 2 bases and 14 bases respectively, with 11 bases between them. In germline, CDR1 is SNHLY, CDR2 FYNNEI. CDR3 in amino acids: CASSERPGAYF. In nucleotides, the CDR3 is TGTGCCAGCAGTGAACGCCCAGGGGCGTATTTT.